This TCR beta chain was sequenced during a study of blood T cell repertoires in COVID-19 (dated by TCRdb to about 2020). Notes on the research overall: Samples covering the acute and convalescent phases of COVID-19 were provided by collaborators in the United States, Italy and Spain. The material from the prospective study consisted of cDNA or gDNA derived from T cells, B-cell-depleted T cells, or PBMCs. Subjects who had been exposed to COVID-19, were actively infected with it, or had recovered from it provided the deeply sampled blood TCRbeta repertoires that made up the dataset. The repertoires were made available in a free public database intended to serve as a resource for research on the immune response to SARS-CoV-2. The samples were drawn from the first 160 participants of the ongoing ImmuneRACE study and from 1,200 or so subjects provided by 6 global collaborators. Nearly every sample came with metadata listing a de-identified subject ID, COVID-19 status, age in years and sex. Where HLA class I and class II types were available, the types were taken from metadata supplied by the sample provider, not from assay-based typing. General conclusions and limits of the study: The amount of clinical and demographic metadata varied by source and participant and was provided uncurated.

Trimming removed 3 bases from V and 0 bases from J; the gene matches leave 2 bases unexplained. CDR1 and CDR2, per the germline V gene, are LGHNA and YNFKEQ. The CDR3 measures 18 amino acids from cysteine to phenylalanine. The retained sequence is limited to the CDR3, 54 bases, with the frame set at the first base. A single count supports this clone. The antigen it binds to is not known. One base away there is no much larger clone; base qualities are not given. TCRbeta CDR3 regions were amplified from genomic DNA by means of the immunoSEQ Assay, a bias-controlled multiplex PCR. For the original study's pipeline: Within the assay, amplification of reference gene primers was used to estimate how many nucleated cells each sample contained. To quantify the absolute abundance of each unique TCRbeta CDR3 rearrangement, sequence reads were collapsed and filtered. Productive Simpson clonality was computed per sample as the square root of Simpson's diversity index over productive rearrangements. This immuneACCESS table, as held by TCRdb, lists in-frame sequences with V and J called but not all clones. Of the missing ones, under half trace to an unresolved V gene in checked studies; the others have no known cause. From that table come the V and J calls and clone size; the DNA was used to work out D and trimming. Across this sample there are about 190,000 clones, with around 90% seen only once. 0.62% of the sample rests with the top ten.

Whole blood was collected in K2EDTA tubes by collaborating institutions according to the institutions' own protocols. For TCRbeta analysis, collaborator samples were shipped as frozen whole blood, as isolated PBMCs, or as DNA extracted from either sample type. The sample consisted of peripheral blood. Here the chain combines TRBV4-2 and TRBJ2-2; TRBD2 agrees with 15 junctional bases. The receptor's source is a man aged 45-65 years with acute or convalescent COVID-19. CDR3 region: CASSQGLAGGANTGELFF. The nucleotides are TGTGCCAGCAGCCAGGGACTAGCGGGAGGAGCGAACACCGGGGAGCTGTTTTTT.